The sequence of this T cell receptor (beta chain) was determined in a study of blood T cell repertoires in COVID-19. Study-wide context: The origin of the acute and convalescent COVID-19 samples was the United States, Italy and Spain. PBMCs, B-cell-depleted T cells, or T cells provided the cDNA or gDNA that made up the material.

This CDR3 contains 13 residues. In germline, CDR1 is LNHDA, CDR2 SQIVND (reference sequence). Trimming took off 7 bases at V and 6 bases at J, with 12 bases between the two ends. Profiled with immunoSEQ multiplex PCR; TCRdb holds only in-frame clones, not every one. This table holds about 68,000 clones, approximately 88% found once. Sequenced: peripheral blood. The receptor's source is a man aged 50 to 59 with active COVID-19. This sequence joins TRBV19 and TRBJ2-2; D might be TRBD2 (5 bases). CDR3 DNA: TGTGCCAGTAATAGCGCGAGGGCCGGGGAGCTGTTTTTT. Residues: CASNSARAGELFF.